This entry describes one T cell receptor (beta chain). Its antigen is as yet unknown. Germline values: CDR1 LGHNA, CDR2 YSLEER. There are 17 residues in the CDR3. The V and J ends lost 0 bases and 4 bases respectively, with 15 bases between them. This sample is drawn from a study of OX40 agonist ivuxolimab in advanced cancers. Regarding the study as a whole: Expanded clones tended on average to be more numerous among CD8+ T cells than CD4+. Some nonresponders also had low normalized T-cell clonal expansion. Clonal expansion among partial responders at 0.1-3.0 mg/kg ranked near the lowest.

Using immunoSEQ multiplex PCR, the repertoire was profiled, and TCRdb retains in-frame clones only, with some absent. The sample holds 37,000 or so clones; around 80% are singletons and the top ten take 22%. This sequence originates from an adult with an advanced solid tumor such as melanoma, head and neck, liver or kidney cancer. Sequencing was performed on CD4+ or CD8+ T cells sorted from blood, taken in a trial of the OX40 agonist ivuxolimab. The genes are TRBV4-3 and TRBJ2-2; D call uncertain. The CDR3 nucleotides read TGCGCCAGCAGCCAAGATCGATGGCCCTCGGGCACCGGGGAGCTGTTTTTT. It yields the protein CASSQDRWPSGTGELFF.